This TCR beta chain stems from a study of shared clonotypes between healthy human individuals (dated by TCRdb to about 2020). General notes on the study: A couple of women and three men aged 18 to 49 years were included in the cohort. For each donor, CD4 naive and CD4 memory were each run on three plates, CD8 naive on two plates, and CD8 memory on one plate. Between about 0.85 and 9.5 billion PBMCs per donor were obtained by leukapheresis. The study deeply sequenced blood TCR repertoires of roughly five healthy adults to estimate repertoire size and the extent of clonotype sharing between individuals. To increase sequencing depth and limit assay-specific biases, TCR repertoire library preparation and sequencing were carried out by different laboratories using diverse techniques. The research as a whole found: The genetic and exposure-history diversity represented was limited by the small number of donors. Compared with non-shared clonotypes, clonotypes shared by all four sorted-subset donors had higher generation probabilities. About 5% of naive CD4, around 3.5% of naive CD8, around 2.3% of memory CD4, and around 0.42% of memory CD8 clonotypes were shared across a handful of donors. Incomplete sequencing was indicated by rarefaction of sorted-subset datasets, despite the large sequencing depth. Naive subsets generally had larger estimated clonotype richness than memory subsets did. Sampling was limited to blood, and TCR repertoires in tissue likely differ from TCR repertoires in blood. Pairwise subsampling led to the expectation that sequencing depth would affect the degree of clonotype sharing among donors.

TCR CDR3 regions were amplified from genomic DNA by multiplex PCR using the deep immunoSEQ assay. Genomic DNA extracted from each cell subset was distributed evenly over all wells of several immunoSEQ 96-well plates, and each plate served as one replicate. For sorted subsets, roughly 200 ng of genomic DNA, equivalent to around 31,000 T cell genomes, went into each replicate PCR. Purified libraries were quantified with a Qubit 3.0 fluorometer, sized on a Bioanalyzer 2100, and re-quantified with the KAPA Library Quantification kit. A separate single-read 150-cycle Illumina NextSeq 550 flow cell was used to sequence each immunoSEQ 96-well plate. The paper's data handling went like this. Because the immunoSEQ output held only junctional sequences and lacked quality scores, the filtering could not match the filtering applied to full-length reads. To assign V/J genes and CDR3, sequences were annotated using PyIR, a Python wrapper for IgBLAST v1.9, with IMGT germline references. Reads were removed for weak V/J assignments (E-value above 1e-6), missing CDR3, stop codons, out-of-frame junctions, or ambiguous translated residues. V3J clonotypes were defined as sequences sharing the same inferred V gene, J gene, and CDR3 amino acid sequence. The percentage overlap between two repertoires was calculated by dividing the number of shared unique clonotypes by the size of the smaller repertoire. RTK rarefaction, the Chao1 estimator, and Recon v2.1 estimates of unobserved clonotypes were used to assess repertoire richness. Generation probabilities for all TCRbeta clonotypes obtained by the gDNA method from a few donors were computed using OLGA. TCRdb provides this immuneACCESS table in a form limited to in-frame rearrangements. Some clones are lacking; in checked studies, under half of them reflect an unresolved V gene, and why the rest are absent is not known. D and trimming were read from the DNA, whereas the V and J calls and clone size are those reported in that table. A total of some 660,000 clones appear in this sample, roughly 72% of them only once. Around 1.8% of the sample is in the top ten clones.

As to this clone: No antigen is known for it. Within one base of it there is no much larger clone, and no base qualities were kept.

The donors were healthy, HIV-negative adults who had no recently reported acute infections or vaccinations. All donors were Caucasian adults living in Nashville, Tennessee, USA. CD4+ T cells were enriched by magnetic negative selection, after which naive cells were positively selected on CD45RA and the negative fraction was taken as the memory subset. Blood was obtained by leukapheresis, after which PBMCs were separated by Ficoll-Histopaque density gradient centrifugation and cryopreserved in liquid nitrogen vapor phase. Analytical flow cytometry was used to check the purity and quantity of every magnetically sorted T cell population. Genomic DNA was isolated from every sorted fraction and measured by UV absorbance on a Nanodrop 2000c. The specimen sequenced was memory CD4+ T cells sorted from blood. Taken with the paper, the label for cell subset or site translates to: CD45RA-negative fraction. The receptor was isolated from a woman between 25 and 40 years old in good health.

The DNA sequence is given as TGTGCCAGCAGTGAAGGGACCAGGGGGGGAACCGGGGAGCTGTTTTTT. It translates to CASSEGTRGGTGELFF. Recombination joined TRBV2 with TRBJ2-2, with the D gene tentatively TRBD1 or TRBD2, based on 7 matching bases in each. V loses 1 base of germline sequence and J loses 5 bases, and the interval between the two ends is 14 bases. CDR1 and CDR2 (SNHLY, FYNNEI) derive from the germline V gene. The CDR3, from cysteine to phenylalanine, totals 16 residues. Just CDR3 DNA is preserved here, 48 bases in frame from base 1.